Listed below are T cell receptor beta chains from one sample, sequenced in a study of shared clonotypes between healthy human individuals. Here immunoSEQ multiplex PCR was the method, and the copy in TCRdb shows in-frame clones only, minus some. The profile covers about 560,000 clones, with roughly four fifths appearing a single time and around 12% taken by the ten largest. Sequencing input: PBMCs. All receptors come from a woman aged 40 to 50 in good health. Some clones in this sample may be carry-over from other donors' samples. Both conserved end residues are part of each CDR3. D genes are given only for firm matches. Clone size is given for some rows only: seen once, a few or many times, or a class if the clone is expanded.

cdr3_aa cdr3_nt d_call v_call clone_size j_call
CASSGQVTETQYF TGTGCCAGCAGTGGCCAGGTCACGGAGACCCAGTACTTC NA TRBV2 NA TRBJ2-5
CASSALIYQPQHF TGTGCCAGCAGTGCCTTGATATATCAGCCCCAGCATTTT NA TRBV6-1 NA TRBJ1-5
CASSPGGGGTDTQYF TGTGCCAGCAGCCCGGGCGGGGGGGGCACAGATACGCAGTATTTT TRBD2 TRBV7-9 NA TRBJ2-3
CASSLRVDGETQYF TGCGCCAGCAGCTTGCGAGTGGATGGGGAGACCCAGTACTTC NA TRBV5-4 NA TRBJ2-5
CASSIRQRGYGYTF TGTGCCAGCAGTATCCGACAGCGCGGGTATGGCTACACCTTC NA TRBV6-5 NA TRBJ1-2
CASSLVLQGNTIYF TGTGCCAGCAGCTTAGTCTTACAAGGAAACACCATATATTTT NA TRBV7-9 NA TRBJ1-3
CATSRRTTASTDTQYF TGTGCCACCAGCAGGAGGACCACCGCTAGCACAGATACGCAGTATTTT NA TRBV15 NA TRBJ2-3
CASKQTGDTEAFF TGTGCCAGCAAACAGACAGGGGACACTGAAGCTTTCTTT TRBD1 TRBV28 NA TRBJ1-1
CSSWAIGINEAFF TGCAGCTCCTGGGCGATCGGGATCAATGAAGCTTTCTTT NA TRBV29-1 NA TRBJ1-1
CASTLSPGARGGGELFF TGTGCCAGCACCTTAAGCCCCGGGGCGAGGGGAGGCGGGGAGCTGTTTTTT NA TRBV5-4 NA TRBJ2-2
CASSSDSYAYEQYF TGTGCCAGCAGTTCCGACAGCTATGCCTACGAGCAGTACTTC NA TRBV28 NA TRBJ2-7
CASKRREGPGGEQYF TGTGCCAGTAAGAGGCGGGAGGGGCCCGGGGGCGAGCAGTACTTC TRBD2 TRBV19 NA TRBJ2-7
CASSVGASQETQYF TGTGCCAGCAGCGTAGGGGCCAGCCAAGAGACCCAGTACTTC NA TRBV9 many TRBJ2-5
CASSTGTATTGELFF TGTGCCAGCAGTACCGGGACAGCTACCACCGGGGAGCTGTTTTTT TRBD1 TRBV7-3 many TRBJ2-2
CASSPRDRPSHTQYF TGTGCCAGCAGCCCCCGGGACAGACCCTCTCATACGCAGTATTTT TRBD1 TRBV27 NA TRBJ2-3
CAITQGTGPYEQYF TGTGCCATCACCCAAGGGACAGGGCCCTACGAGCAGTACTTC TRBD1 TRBV10-3 NA TRBJ2-7
CASSLVVYEQYF TGTGCCAGCAGCTTGGTGGTGTACGAGCAGTACTTC NA TRBV5-8 NA TRBJ2-7
CASSPDPDRWVISYTF TGCGCCAGCAGCCCCGACCCGGACAGGTGGGTCATTAGCTACACCTTC TRBD1 TRBV5-1 NA TRBJ1-2
CASRTQGGLMGNQPQHF TGTGCCAGTAGAACCCAGGGGGGTCTAATGGGCAATCAGCCCCAGCATTTT TRBD1 TRBV19 NA TRBJ1-5
CASSLVGTGSYEQYF TGTGCCAGCAGCTTAGTGGGGACAGGATCCTACGAGCAGTACTTC TRBD1 TRBV7-2 NA TRBJ2-7
CASSLAGTGGYEQYF TGCGCCAGCAGCTTGGCGGGGACAGGGGGGTACGAGCAGTACTTC TRBD1 TRBV5-1 NA TRBJ2-7
CASSLSGFGTDTQYF TGTGCCAGCAGCTTGTCGGGGTTTGGCACAGATACGCAGTATTTT NA TRBV5-6 NA TRBJ2-3
CASSPGATSTEQFF TGTGCCAGCTCACCCGGGGCCACCAGCACTGAGCAGTTCTTC NA TRBV18 NA TRBJ2-1
CASARTNTGELFF TGTGCCAGCGCGCGAACGAACACCGGGGAGCTGTTTTTT NA TRBV6-1 NA TRBJ2-2
CASSPGLATYNEQFF TGCGCCAGCAGTCCCGGACTAGCGACATACAATGAGCAGTTCTTC TRBD2 TRBV4-3 NA TRBJ2-1
CASSPGTGVEKLFF TGTGCCAGCAGTCCCGGGACAGGGGTAGAAAAACTGTTTTTT TRBD1 TRBV6-6 NA TRBJ1-4
CASSTDRVGGTEAFF TGTGCCAGCAGCACGGACAGGGTAGGTGGTACTGAAGCTTTCTTT TRBD1 TRBV7-9 NA TRBJ1-1
CASTGQETDEQYF TGTGCCAGCACGGGACAGGAAACCGACGAGCAGTACTTC TRBD1 TRBV6-5 NA TRBJ2-7
CATSIQLLANEQYF TGTGCCACCAGCATCCAGTTACTAGCGAACGAGCAGTACTTC TRBD2 TRBV15 NA TRBJ2-7
CASSQGLAENTGELFF TGTGCCAGCAGCCAAGGGCTAGCGGAGAACACCGGGGAGCTGTTTTTT TRBD2 TRBV4-2 NA TRBJ2-2
CASSVVGGSSGANVLTF TGTGCCAGCAGTGTGGTTGGGGGGAGCTCTGGGGCCAACGTCCTGACTTTC NA TRBV2 NA TRBJ2-6
CASSESGGQGADTQYF TGTGCCAGCAGTGAAAGTGGGGGACAGGGTGCAGATACGCAGTATTTT TRBD1 TRBV6-1 NA TRBJ2-3
CSVDSGNTIYF TGCAGCGTTGACTCTGGAAACACCATATATTTT NA TRBV29-1 few TRBJ1-3
CASSLDVVSNQPQHF TGTGCCAGCAGCTTAGACGTGGTTAGCAATCAGCCCCAGCATTTT NA TRBV7-8 NA TRBJ1-5
CASSWGSGGYTF TGTGCCAGCAGTTGGGGCTCGGGGGGCTACACCTTC NA TRBV2 NA TRBJ1-2
CASSLVQGATYEQYF TGTGCCAGCAGCTTAGTACAGGGGGCGACCTACGAGCAGTACTTC TRBD1 TRBV7-9 many TRBJ2-7
CASSPGTGTEAFF TGTGCCAGCAGCCCCGGGACAGGCACTGAAGCTTTCTTT TRBD1 TRBV9 NA TRBJ1-1
CASSLGSEAFF TGTGCCAGCAGCTTGGGTTCTGAAGCTTTCTTT NA TRBV5-6 NA TRBJ1-1
CASSQGQGGQPQHF TGTGCCAGCTCACAAGGACAGGGAGGTCAGCCCCAGCATTTT TRBD1 TRBV18 NA TRBJ1-5
CASSPQSSGRTEQYF TGTGCCAGCTCACCCCAGAGTAGCGGGCGTACGGAGCAGTACTTC TRBD2 TRBV18 NA TRBJ2-7
CASSLSNAGANVLTF TGTGCCAGCAGTTTAAGTAACGCTGGGGCCAACGTCCTGACTTTC NA TRBV27 NA TRBJ2-6
CASSFFRRKTDLSNQPQHF TGTGCCAGCAGCTTCTTTAGGAGGAAAACAGATCTTAGCAATCAGCCCCAGCATTTT NA TRBV7-3 NA TRBJ1-5
CACAPGQPNYGYTF TGTGCCTGCGCCCCCGGACAGCCGAACTATGGCTACACCTTC NA TRBV5-8 NA TRBJ1-2
CAWSPSRGEQYF TGTGCCTGGAGTCCCTCCAGGGGGGAGCAGTACTTC TRBD1 TRBV30 few TRBJ2-7
CASSLRQGNSPLHF TGTGCCAGCAGCCTCAGACAGGGGAACTCACCCCTCCACTTT TRBD1 TRBV27 NA TRBJ1-6
CASSSRQAANTGELFF TGTGCCAGCAGTTCCCGACAAGCTGCGAACACCGGGGAGCTGTTTTTT NA TRBV6-5 NA TRBJ2-2
CASSELRLEQFF TGTGCCAGCAGTGAACTGCGGCTTGAGCAGTTCTTC NA TRBV6-1 NA TRBJ2-1
CASSQEGGGNYGYTF TGTGCCAGCAGCCAAGAAGGTGGGGGAAACTATGGCTACACCTTC NA TRBV4-2 once TRBJ1-2
CASSTRPWGTNYGYTF TGTGCCAGCAGCACACGCCCGTGGGGGACTAACTATGGCTACACCTTC NA TRBV7-9 NA TRBJ1-2
CASSLVTGAGNTIYF TGTGCCAGCAGCTTAGTCACAGGAGCTGGAAACACCATATATTTT NA TRBV7-2 once TRBJ1-3
CASSGSSGRAGVNEQFF TGCGCCAGCAGCGGCAGTAGCGGGAGGGCCGGAGTCAATGAGCAGTTCTTC TRBD2 TRBV5-1 NA TRBJ2-1
CASSSAGGEQETQYF TGTGCCAGCAGTTCCGCAGGGGGAGAACAAGAGACCCAGTACTTC TRBD1 TRBV6-6 NA TRBJ2-5
CASSQELNQPQHF TGTGCCAGCAGTCAGGAATTGAATCAGCCCCAGCATTTC NA TRBV7-3 NA TRBJ1-5